This TCR beta chain was recovered during a study of Tregs in tolerant kidney transplant recipients. Profiled with immunoSEQ multiplex PCR; TCRdb holds only in-frame clones, not every one. The top ten hold approximately 0.54% of the sample, which has about 120,000 clones, about 91% seen once. Germline V gene data show CDR1 as SGHAT and CDR2 as FQNNGV. V was pared by 4 bases and J by 10 bases, with 15 bases of the junction left unmatched. The CDR3 sequence is 16 residues long. The V and J genes are TRBV11-2 and TRBJ2-1; 8 nucleotides agree with TRBD2. What was sequenced was CD4+ T cells from blood. This receptor was obtained from a human donor in good health. The CDR3 DNA reads TGTGCCAGCAGCTCCCGCGGGGGACTAGATTTTGGGGAGCAGTTCTTC. Protein: CASSSRGGLDFGEQFF.